This T cell receptor beta chain was recorded in a study of memory CD4+ T cells and cytomegalovirus serostatus. The sort gate was single viable CD3+CD4+CD8-CD45RO+ cells for memory CD4+ T cells. The CDR3 sequence is 13 residues long. Germline V lookup: CDR1 SQVTM, CDR2 ANQGSEA. V lost 8 bases to trimming and J lost 7 bases; unmatched junction nucleotides: 4. Repertoires were generated with immunoSEQ multiplex PCR, while TCRdb's copy carries only in-frame clones and drops some. The sample consists of under 100,000 clones, roughly 80% of them appearing once. The source of this sequence is an adult in good health and CMV-seronegative. The chain uses TRBV29-1 and TRBJ2-1; the match to TRBD2 covers 14 bases. The sequenced sample consisted of memory CD4+ T cells from blood. The CDR3 spells CSLRTSGGNEQFF. The CDR3 region has the DNA TGCAGCCTGAGGACTAGCGGGGGGAATGAGCAGTTCTTC.